This T cell receptor (beta chain) was found in a study of blood T cell repertoires in COVID-19. Overall study: Spain, Italy and the United States supplied samples that represented acute and convalescent COVID-19. The analysed material was cDNA or gDNA that came from T cells, B-cell-depleted T cells, or PBMCs.

Study processing details: Reference gene primers were amplified, and this amplification served to estimate nucleated cell counts. Clones were sequenced by immunoSEQ multiplex PCR, and TCRdb holds only the in-frame ones, with some missing. The V and J calls and clone size come from that table; D and trimming were worked out from the DNA. Of 250,000 or so clones in the sample, about nine tenths were seen once. The V gene's germline CDR1 is SQVTM and CDR2 ANQGSEA. V shed 6 bases, J shed 2 bases, and the junction held 1 base outside the gene matches. The CDR3 is made up of 11 amino acids. In regard to this clone: Other nucleotide sequences in the sample specify the same CDR3.

The sequenced sample consisted of peripheral blood. The sequence was collected from a man aged 40-49 years with active or convalescent COVID-19. The V and J genes are TRBV29-1 and TRBJ2-7; 7 bases are shared with TRBD1. The CDR3 protein is CSVGTAYEQYF. The CDR3 coding sequence is TGCAGCGTAGGGACAGCCTACGAGCAGTACTTC.